Shown below are 6 T cell receptor beta chains from a single sample sequenced in a study of blood T cell repertoires in COVID-19. The data were produced by immunoSEQ multiplex PCR, yet TCRdb's version contains in-frame clones alone and is incomplete. The sample has 300,000 or so clones; around 84% are singletons. Sequencing used PBMCs or T cells enriched from blood (not recorded which). These receptors came from a woman between 18 and 29 years old who had recovered from COVID-19.

This clone turned up a few times. The chain couples TRBV5-1 to TRBJ1-4; D is uncertain. The V end lost 0 bases, the J end lost 5 bases, and 11 bases lay between the germline ends. The CDR3 has 15 amino acids. The V gene's germline CDR1 is SGHRS and CDR2 YFSETQ. This chain's CDR3 is CASSLVALGNEKLFF. The CDR3 bases are TGCGCCAGCAGCTTGGTAGCGTTGGGAAATGAAAAACTGTTTTTT.

This chain joins TRBV29-1 and TRBJ1-1; tentative D call: TRBD1 (5 bases). The V and J ends lost 0 bases and 3 bases respectively, with 11 bases between them. The CDR3 contains 14 residues. Germline V gene lookup returns CDR1 SQVTM and CDR2 ANQGSEA. CDR3 DNA: TGCAGCGTTGAAGATCTTGGAGGGGACACTGAAGCTTTCTTT. Translated, it gives CSVEDLGGDTEAFF.

V is TRBV11-2 and J is TRBJ1-1; D unclear. Trimming shortened V by 1 base and J by 6 bases, and 9 bases separated the two germline ends. Germline V gene data show CDR1 as SGHAT and CDR2 as FQNNGV. There are 13 residues in the CDR3. The CDR3 protein is CASSLGRIAEAFF. As DNA, the CDR3 is TGTGCCAGCAGCTTAGGGAGGATAGCTGAAGCTTTCTTT.

The J gene is TRBJ1-4, the V gene TRBV5-1; the D gene is possibly TRBD1 (5 bases). The V gene lost 1 base and the J gene lost 10 bases, with 14 bases spanning the gap. The germline gives CDR1 SGHRS, CDR2 YFSETQ. This CDR3 has 14 residues. CDR3 bases: TGCGCCAGCAGCTTGACGGACCTTAGGGGAAAACTGTTTTTT. Protein product: CASSLTDLRGKLFF. Using reference TRBV5-1 and TRBJ1-4 for the parts outside the CDR3, the full variable domain is KAGVTQTPRYLIKTRGQQVTLSCSPISGHRSVSWYQQTPGQGLQFLFEYFSETQRNKGNFPGRFSGRQFSNSRSEMNVSTLELGDSALYLCASSLTDLRGKLFFGSGTQLSVL.

The V call is TRBV4-2, the J call TRBJ1-1, with TRBD1 matching over 7 bases. The junction had 8 bases not matched to a gene; V was cut back by 1 base and J by 0 bases. The CDR3 covers 17 residues. Germline CDR1 is LGHNA and CDR2 is YNFKEQ. Here the CDR3 reads CASSQAFRQGMNTEAFF. The CDR3 DNA reads TGTGCCAGCAGCCAAGCCTTTAGACAGGGAATGAACACTGAAGCTTTCTTT.

V and J are TRBV5-1 and TRBJ2-5; possible D gene TRBD1, 6 bases. Germline lookup yields CDR1 SGHRS and CDR2 YFSETQ. The CDR3 spans 13 residues. V was shortened by 4 bases and J by 2 bases, with 9 bases between the two germline ends. The CDR3 DNA reads TGCGCCAGCAGCCCGGACAGACAAGAGACCCAGTACTTC. Its protein is CASSPDRQETQYF.